In this sample, the clone carrying this T cell receptor (beta chain) turned up a few times. Using immunoSEQ multiplex PCR, the repertoire was profiled, and TCRdb retains in-frame clones only, with some absent. Here the sample spans 40,000 to 45,000 clones, 79% being singletons. The data derive from a study of blood T cell repertoires in COVID-19. The source material was peripheral blood. This clonotype was obtained from a woman aged 80 or over with acute or convalescent COVID-19.

The CDR3 bases are TGTGCCAGCAGGCCGGATCCGACAGGGCTGTGGTTGGGCTACACCTTC. It encodes CASRPDPTGLWLGYTF. The chain couples TRBV5-5 to TRBJ1-2; TRBD1 matches 7 bases. V dropped 5 bases and J dropped 8; count of bases not matched to a gene: 18. The CDR3 has 16 amino acids. The germline gives CDR1 SGHKS, CDR2 YYEKEE (reference sequence). Complete variable domain (other parts from reference TRBV5-5 and TRBJ1-2): DAGVTQSPTHLIKTRGQQVTLRCSPISGHKSVSWYQQVLGQGPQFIFQYYEKEERGRGNFPDRFSARQFPNYSSELNVNALLLGDSALYLCASRPDPTGLWLGYTFGSGTRLTVV.